Sequencing of this T cell receptor (beta chain) was carried out in a study of regulatory T cells in long-lasting Graves disease (dated by TCRdb to the early 2020s). Background on the whole study: Newly diagnosed Graves' disease patients had taken antithyroid drugs for less than 3 months. The study took place in China and was registered as a clinical trial. Peripheral blood TCR sequencing and RNA sequencing compared persistent Graves' disease patients with newly diagnosed Graves' disease patients. A total of 33 samples underwent TCR sequencing, from about 13 patients with persistent Graves' disease and approximately 20 patients with newly diagnosed Graves' disease. What the study reported, not specific to this receptor: As a limitation, the authors acknowledged that the small sample size may reduce accuracy. TRBV28, TRBJ1-2 and TRBJ2-5 were preferentially used in persistent disease, while TRBV20-1 and TRBJ2-1 were favored in newly diagnosed disease. Compared with newly diagnosed patients, persistent Graves' disease patients had lower TCR Shannon entropy and fewer highly expanded clones, which suggests clonal expansion. More public clonotypes were shared among persistent patients (2,741) than among newly diagnosed patients (roughly 960). The study examined only peripheral blood because the primary lesion, thyroid tissue, could not be accessed. Only the TCR beta chain was sequenced and analyzed.

Relative to germline, V is 4 bases shorter and J is 8 bases shorter, with 16 bases between their ends. In the germline V gene, CDR1 corresponds to SGHRS and CDR2 to YFSETQ. The CDR3 starts with the cysteine, ends with the phenylalanine, and has 14 residues. Only the CDR3 region is kept as DNA, spanning 42 bases read in frame from base 1. Explained via the paper, the time point label denotes: newly diagnosed GD, antithyroid drugs for less than 3 months. For both TCR sequencing and RNA sequencing, RNA was extracted from PBMCs in TRIzol. The diagnosis of Graves' disease was made according to American Thyroid Association guidelines. Patients for the study were recruited at an endocrinology department in Xi'an, China. Each patient gave around 9.2 milliliters of peripheral blood, collected in an EDTA anticoagulant tube. Ficoll Paque Plus density gradient separation was used to isolate PBMCs, and no further T cell sorting was done. An Agilent 2100 Bioanalyzer and agarose gel were used to check RNA quality, while a NanoDrop 2000 measured RNA concentration.

This clonotype occurred many times. No cognate antigen has been identified for it. No per-base quality is available; no much larger clone lies one base away. Libraries were built with multiplex PCR. Sequenced on an Illumina HiSeq 4000. To build TCR beta libraries, CDR3 regions were amplified by Arm-PCR using iRepertoire HTBI primers. PCR products were gel purified before sequencing. On the study's bioinformatics: A total of 62 TRBV and under 15 TRBJ segments were identified across samples and were used for gene usage analysis of CDR3 amino acid clonotypes. Filtered high-quality paired reads were merged into contigs using COPE and FqMerger. BLAST was used to align contigs to the IMGT TRBV, TRBD and TRBJ reference genes, and CDR3 was defined following IMGT. Clonotypes above 0.1% frequency were classified as highly expanded clones. Shannon entropy was used to measure repertoire diversity, and the Gini coefficient was used to measure V-J evenness. Clonotypes shared by more than one individual were considered public. TCRdb reprocessed the public reads (quality trimming at Q25 with fastp, clone calling with MiXCR) and kept in-frame beta chains. Merged by CDR3 protein, the rows form single entries marked with the most common genes and DNA. V and J calls and clone size were set by TCRdb, not the authors. Present in this sample are under 300,000 distinct CDR3 sequences, 15% to 20% of which were seen just once. The ten most abundant clones make up around 21% of the sample.

This TCR came from a female donor with Graves disease. This specimen was peripheral blood mononuclear cells (PBMCs), taken at new diagnosis, from a patient treated with antithyroid drugs. The V and J segments used are TRBV5-1 and TRBJ2-1; D gene: possibly TRBD2, on 5 matching bases. The CDR3 region reads CASSPGLAWDEQFF. The nucleotide sequence reads TGCGCCAGCAGCCCAGGCTTAGCGTGGGATGAGCAGTTCTTC. Full variable domain (CDR3 extended with the reference TRBV5-1 and TRBJ2-1 proteins): KAGVTQTPRYLIKTRGQQVTLSCSPISGHRSVSWYQQTPGQGLQFLFEYFSETQRNKGNFPGRFSGRQFSNSRSEMNVSTLELGDSALYLCASSPGLAWDEQFFGPGTRLTVL.